A single sample gave rise to the 32 T cell receptor beta chains below, sequenced in a study of T cell responses to AZD1222 COVID-19 vaccine. The method was immunoSEQ multiplex PCR; TCRdb's version includes in-frame clones alone and lacks a portion of them. The data contain under 150,000 clones, around nine tenths of them singletons. The input for sequencing was peripheral blood, taken on day 0 of AZD1222 vaccination. Source of these receptors: an adult in good health.

The chain combines TRBV7-9 with TRBJ2-2, with 11 bases lining up with TRBD1. The J segment lost 3 bases and the V segment lost 4 bases, leaving 7 bases of the junction unmatched. The germline V gene has CDR1 SEHNR and CDR2 FQNEAQ (reference sequence). The CDR3 has 17 amino acids. The CDR3 is CASSSHRDRGYTGELFF. The CDR3 DNA follows: TGTGCCAGCAGCTCCCACAGGGACAGGGGGTACACCGGGGAGCTGTTTTTT.

The rearrangement joins TRBV5-4 to TRBJ1-1, with 7 bases lining up with TRBD1. V shed 7 bases and J 0 bases; nucleotides not matched to a gene: 18. This CDR3 comprises 18 residues. Germline V gene sequence: CDR1 SGHNT, CDR2 YYREEE (reference sequence). In DNA, the CDR3 is TGTGCCAGCCCCCAAGAATGGCTACGACAGGGATTGAACACTGAAGCTTTCTTT. This translates into CASPQEWLRQGLNTEAFF.

The V gene is TRBV5-1, the J gene TRBJ2-5, with a possible D match to TRBD2 (5 bases). Per the germline V gene, CDR1 is SGHRS and CDR2 is YFSETQ. This CDR3 region has 13 residues. V lost 4 bases, J lost 5 bases, and 12 bases lay in between. CDR3 loop: CASSDRERETQYF. As DNA, the CDR3 is TGCGCCAGCAGCGATAGGGAGAGGGAGACCCAGTACTTC. The full variable domain, its missing parts supplied by reference TRBV5-1 and TRBJ2-5, is KAGVTQTPRYLIKTRGQQVTLSCSPISGHRSVSWYQQTPGQGLQFLFEYFSETQRNKGNFPGRFSGRQFSNSRSEMNVSTLELGDSALYLCASSDRERETQYFGPGTRLLVL.

This chain joins TRBV12-3 or TRBV12-4 and TRBJ2-3; no clear D. The CDR3 covers 10 residues. Trimming took 8 bases from V and 4 from J, leaving 4 bases between them. The CDR3 sequence: CASGADTQYF. CDR3 nucleotides: TGTGCCAGCGGGGCAGATACGCAGTATTTT.

J is TRBJ1-5 and V is TRBV28, with a possible D match to TRBD1 (5 bases). V was pared by 2 bases and J by 7 bases, with 18 bases between. The germline CDR1 and CDR2 sequences are MDHEN and SYDVKM. The CDR3 is made up of 16 amino acids. The CDR3 loop reads CASSLTGRGMRQPQHF. The CDR3 region has the DNA TGTGCCAGCAGTTTAACCGGAAGGGGAATGAGGCAGCCCCAGCATTTT.

The CDR3 coding sequence is TGTGCCAGCAGCGTCCCATTGGGGACAGGGGGTTTCTACGAGCAGTACTTC. Amino acid sequence: CASSVPLGTGGFYEQYF. The chain is built from TRBV2 and TRBJ2-7, with 11 bases lining up with TRBD1. V lost 6 bases to trimming and J lost 3 bases; unmatched junction nucleotides: 13. In germline, CDR1 is SNHLY, CDR2 FYNNEI. This CDR3 comprises 17 residues.

The chain uses TRBV10-3 and TRBJ1-1; 7 bases are a match to TRBD1. CDR3 size: 12 residues. The ends lost 6 bases at V and 11 bases at J; junction bases unmatched: 9. Per germline, CDR1 ENHRY and CDR2 SYGVKD. This CDR3 is CAISNDDRAAFF. The CDR3 bases are TGTGCCATCAGCAACGATGACAGGGCCGCTTTCTTT.

This chain joins TRBV2 and TRBJ2-7; D may correspond to TRBD1 or TRBD2 (7 bases each). This CDR3 comprises 16 residues. The V gene's germline CDR1 is SNHLY and CDR2 FYNNEI. V was trimmed by 0 bases and J by 4 bases, leaving 16 bases between them. The CDR3 protein is CASSEAQGGALYEQYF. The CDR3 region has the DNA TGTGCCAGCAGTGAAGCGCAGGGGGGGGCGCTGTACGAGCAGTACTTC.

The genes are TRBV7-3 and TRBJ2-7, with a tentative D call TRBD1 (7 bases). V was pared by 4 bases and J by 6 bases, with 13 bases between. The CDR3 contains 13 residues. Germline V lookup: CDR1 SGHTA, CDR2 FQGTGA. CDR3 sequence: CASSYHRGGEQYF. CDR3 bases: TGTGCCAGCAGCTATCACAGGGGAGGCGAGCAGTACTTC.

V gene TRBV3-1 (or the pseudogene TRBV3-2) combines with J gene TRBJ1-1; D is undetermined. V was trimmed by 1 base and J by 6 bases, leaving 9 bases between them. This CDR3 contains 13 residues. Germline loops: CDR1 LGHDT, CDR2 YNNKEL (reference sequence). For the CDR3, the DNA is TGTGCCAGCAGCCAAGCCCTCGGATCTGAAGCTTTCTTT. This gives the protein CASSQALGSEAFF.

The rearrangement joins TRBV6-5 to TRBJ2-3, with 10 bases aligning to TRBD2. Trimming took 6 bases from V and 3 from J; bases not matched to a gene: 3. Germline-derived CDR1 and CDR2 are MNHEY and SVGAGI. The CDR3 covers 14 residues. The CDR3 coding sequence is TGTGCCAGCAGGACTAGCGGGCTTACAGATACGCAGTATTTT. This encodes CASRTSGLTDTQYF.

The chain is built from TRBV27 and TRBJ2-1; 11 bases line up with TRBD2. Germline values: CDR1 MNHEY, CDR2 SMNVEV (reference sequence). The CDR3 spans 16 residues. V shed 5 bases and J 4 bases; nucleotides not matched to a gene: 7. Here the CDR3 DNA reads TGTGCCAGCAGTATTATAGCGGGAGGGAATTACAATGAGCAGTTCTTC. This gives the protein CASSIIAGGNYNEQFF.

This rearrangement joins TRBV5-4 to TRBJ1-2, with D possibly being TRBD1 (5 bases). V dropped 5 bases and J dropped 1 base, with 12 bases sitting between them. The CDR3 totals 14 residues. Germline-derived CDR1 and CDR2 are SGHNT and YYREEE (reference sequence). This CDR3 is CASSSGTGNYGYTF. In DNA, the CDR3 is TGTGCCAGCAGTTCAGGGACTGGTAACTATGGCTACACCTTC.

The rearrangement joins TRBV2 to TRBJ2-1; no clear D gene. Germline V gene data show CDR1 as SNHLY and CDR2 as FYNNEI. Trimming left V 4 bases short and J 2 bases short, with 6 bases between. The CDR3 contains 13 residues. The DNA for the CDR3 is TGTGCCAGCAGTGCCCGGACCTACAATGAGCAGTTCTTC. Encoded protein: CASSARTYNEQFF.

The V call is TRBV5-6, the J call TRBJ2-5; 8 bases are a match to TRBD1. V trimming: 1 base; J trimming: 2 bases; junction bases outside the gene matches: 10. Germline loops: CDR1 SGHDT, CDR2 YYEEEE. This CDR3 is 17 amino acids long. The CDR3 sequence: CASSLLRRQGKQETQYF. The CDR3 DNA is TGTGCCAGCAGCTTGTTACGGCGACAGGGGAAGCAAGAGACCCAGTACTTC.

This sequence joins TRBV9 and TRBJ2-5; D unresolved. CDR1 SGDLS and CDR2 YYNGEE come from the germline V gene. This CDR3 region has 12 residues. Deletions cut 4 bases from V and 2 bases from J, with 6 bases between. CDR3 sequence: CASSFNQETQYF. Here the CDR3 DNA reads TGTGCCAGCAGCTTTAATCAAGAGACCCAGTACTTC.

This clone was counted once. The chain links TRBV3-1 (or the pseudogene TRBV3-2) to TRBJ1-1; D is perhaps TRBD1 (5 bases). V was clipped by 4 bases and J by 4 bases, with 13 bases between them. This CDR3 is built from 14 residues. Germline CDR1 is LGHDT and CDR2 is YNNKEL (reference sequence). CDR3 loop: CASSLIGGLTEAFF. The CDR3 DNA reads as TGTGCCAGCAGCCTCATTGGGGGACTCACTGAAGCTTTCTTT.

The rearrangement links TRBV5-1 to TRBJ1-3; the D is unclear. CDR1 and CDR2 from the germline V gene are SGHRS and YFSETQ. This CDR3 is 11 amino acids long. Between the trimmed V and J ends, which lost 4 bases and 4 bases, there was a span of 3 bases. The CDR3, as DNA: TGCGCCAGCAGCCCAGGAAACACCATATATTTT. Translation gives CASSPGNTIYF.

The chain has TRBV7-9 and TRBJ1-2, with TRBD1 matching over 7 bases. The CDR3 covers 14 residues. The germline gives CDR1 SEHNR, CDR2 FQNEAQ (reference sequence). Unmatched junction bases numbered 8, after V lost 7 bases and J lost 3 bases. The CDR3 sequence is CASTTGTAYYGYTF. CDR3 DNA sequence: TGTGCCAGCACTACAGGGACAGCCTACTATGGCTACACCTTC. The variable domain in full, with the rest retrieved from reference TRBV7-9 and TRBJ1-2, is DTGVSQNPRHKITKRGQNVTFRCDPISEHNRLYWYRQTLGQGPEFLTYFQNEAQLEKSRLLSDRFSAERPKGSFSTLEIQRTEQGDSAMYLCASTTGTAYYGYTFGSGTRLTVV.

This chain joins TRBV7-9 and TRBJ2-3, with TRBD2 matching 7 bases. The CDR3 spans 15 residues. The V segment lost 3 bases and the J segment 6 bases; nucleotides outside the gene matches: 9. The germline V gene encodes CDR1 SEHNR and CDR2 FQNEAQ (reference sequence). The CDR3 nucleotides read TGTGCCAGCAGCTTTGGCGGGAGCCACGGGGATACGCAGTATTTT. Its translation: CASSFGGSHGDTQYF. The whole variable domain, filled in from reference TRBV7-9 and TRBJ2-3, reads DTGVSQNPRHKITKRGQNVTFRCDPISEHNRLYWYRQTLGQGPEFLTYFQNEAQLEKSRLLSDRFSAERPKGSFSTLEIQRTEQGDSAMYLCASSFGGSHGDTQYFGPGTRLTVL.

This clone has only a few counts. V usage is TRBV28 and J usage is TRBJ1-1, with D possibly TRBD1 on 5 matching bases. Trimming pared 4 bases from V and 11 bases from J, leaving 14 bases between. The CDR3 is made up of 12 amino acids. Germline CDR1 MDHEN, CDR2 SYDVKM. CDR3 coding DNA: TGTGCCAGCAGTTCACGACAGCCCAGGGCTTTCTTT. Protein: CASSSRQPRAFF.

V is TRBV6-4 and J is TRBJ2-1; TRBD1 agrees at 9 bases. The germline CDR1 and CDR2 sequences are MRHNA and SNTAGT. The CDR3 sequence is 16 residues long. J gave up 5 bases and V 5 bases, and 10 bases lay outside the gene matches. The CDR3 sequence: CASSSNRDRVHNEQFF. As DNA, the CDR3 is TGTGCCAGCAGTTCCAACCGGGACAGGGTCCACAATGAGCAGTTCTTC.

V is TRBV9 and J is TRBJ1-2, with 10 bases lining up with TRBD1. The CDR3 sequence is 15 residues long. CDR1 is SGDLS, CDR2 YYNGEE, per germline. The V segment lost 2 bases and the J segment 3 bases; nucleotides outside the gene matches: 4. CDR3 sequence (DNA): TGTGCCAGCAGCGTGGGACAGGGGAGCCACTATGGCTACACCTTC. This gives the protein CASSVGQGSHYGYTF.

This chain joins TRBV2 and TRBJ2-1; 10 bases are a match to TRBD2. This CDR3 is 13 amino acids long. Germline CDR1 is SNHLY and CDR2 is FYNNEI. Germline trimming cut 7 bases from V and 8 bases from J; bases unmatched to any gene: 5. CDR3 amino acids: CASTSGGLDEQFF. The CDR3 bases are TGTGCCAGCACTAGCGGGGGACTCGATGAGCAGTTCTTC.

As concerns this clone: Relative to the germline gene, one junction end is altered; a read error may explain this. This sequence joins TRBV30 and TRBJ1-1; possibly TRBD1 for D (5 bases). Germline CDR1 GTSNPN, CDR2 SVGIG (reference sequence). This CDR3 region has 14 residues. In nucleotides, the CDR3 is TGTGTCTGGAGTGTTGGGGGGAGTGGCACTGAAGCTTTCTTT. It specifies CVWSVGGSGTEAFF.

V gene TRBV5-8 combines with J gene TRBJ2-5, with 10 bases lining up with TRBD1. The CDR3 has 15 amino acids. With 5 bases clipped from V and 3 bases from J, the junction kept 7 bases outside the gene matches. Germline V gene data show CDR1 as SGHTS and CDR2 as YDEGEE. CDR3 residues: CASRSGTGVKETQYF. As DNA, the CDR3 is TGTGCCAGCAGATCCGGGACAGGGGTAAAAGAGACCCAGTACTTC.

V usage is TRBV2 and J usage is TRBJ1-1; no clear D gene. V was pared by 2 bases and J by 1 base, with 5 bases between. CDR3 length equals 13 residues. Germline V gene sequence: CDR1 SNHLY, CDR2 FYNNEI. This CDR3 reads CASSEYTNTEAFF. The CDR3 DNA follows: TGTGCCAGCAGTGAATACACGAACACTGAAGCTTTCTTT.

V usage is TRBV5-1 and J usage is TRBJ1-3; unclear D gene. The CDR3 runs 15 residues. V shed 0 bases and J shed 0 bases, with 7 bases lying between them. Germline CDR1 SGHRS, CDR2 YFSETQ. For the CDR3, the DNA is TGCGCCAGCAGCTTGGATACCAGCTCTGGAAACACCATATATTTT. It yields the protein CASSLDTSSGNTIYF.

This clone showed up just once. V and J are TRBV6-6 and TRBJ2-2; D uncertain. Germline V gene sequence: CDR1 MNHNY, CDR2 SVGAGI (reference sequence). The CDR3 consists of 11 residues. Trimming pared 9 bases from V and 6 bases from J, leaving 8 bases between. DNA of the CDR3: TGTGCCAGTTTTCTTTCCGGGGAGCTGTTTTTT. Encoded protein: CASFLSGELFF.

This chain uses TRBV18 with TRBJ2-5; no definite D call. The CDR3 spans 15 residues. Trimming stripped 0 bases from V and 4 bases from J, with 12 bases between. Germline-derived CDR1 and CDR2 are KGHSH and LQKENI. The CDR3 sequence: CASSPPSARGETQYF. CDR3 in DNA: TGTGCCAGCTCACCACCTTCAGCGCGAGGAGAGACCCAGTACTTC.

The table lists this clone with a few counts. The rearrangement uses TRBV6-2 or TRBV6-3 and TRBJ1-4; the D is unclear. V gave up 0 bases and J gave up 2 bases, with 7 bases separating them. The length of the CDR3 is 15 residues. CDR1 MNHEY and CDR2 SVGEGT come from the germline V gene. DNA of the CDR3: TGTGCCAGCAGTTACTCCGGACCGACTAATGAAAAACTGTTTTTT. Amino acid sequence: CASSYSGPTNEKLFF.

The chain links TRBV5-1 to TRBJ1-2; TRBD1 matches at 8 bases. The CDR3 sequence is 17 residues long. With V trimmed by 0 bases and J by 0 bases, 7 bases remained unmatched. Germline V gene lookup returns CDR1 SGHRS and CDR2 YFSETQ. In nucleotides, the CDR3 is TGCGCCAGCAGCTTGGTGGCCACAGGGGGGACTAACTATGGCTACACCTTC. Translating it yields CASSLVATGGTNYGYTF. The full variable domain, its missing parts supplied by reference TRBV5-1 and TRBJ1-2, is KAGVTQTPRYLIKTRGQQVTLSCSPISGHRSVSWYQQTPGQGLQFLFEYFSETQRNKGNFPGRFSGRQFSNSRSEMNVSTLELGDSALYLCASSLVATGGTNYGYTFGSGTRLTVV.